Below are 18 T cell receptor beta chains sequenced from a single sample in a study (dated by TCRdb to the mid-2010s). Library prep was done by 5' RACE. The instrument was an Illumina MiSeq. The raw public reads went through TCRdb reprocessing: fastp at Q25, MiXCR clone calling, in-frame beta chains kept. Under each unique CDR3 protein, matching rows form one entry showing the most common genes and DNA. The sample table holds over 6,500 distinct CDR3 sequences, of which approximately 55% were seen once. Of the sample, over 2.5% is held by the ten largest clones. Specimen: naive CD4+ T cells sorted from a lymph node. The sample's cell subset or site label is to be understood as: naive CD4+ T cells, CD4+CD45RA+CD25-. The origin of the receptors is a female donor with breast cancer.

This clonotype came up a few times. The rearrangement uses TRBV5-1 and TRBJ1-2, with D perhaps matching TRBD1 (5 bases). Germline assignment: CDR1 SGHRS and CDR2 YFSETQ. This CDR3 is built from 13 residues. The V end lost 0 bases, the J end lost 3 bases, and 6 bases lay between the germline ends. Here the CDR3 reads CASSLAGYYGYTF. CDR3 nucleotides: TGCGCCAGCAGCTTGGCAGGGTACTATGGCTACACCTTC.

The chain has TRBV29-1 and TRBJ2-1, with D unclear. V was shortened by 3 bases and J by 3 bases, with 6 bases between the two germline ends. The CDR3 is 12 residues long. Germline CDR1 reads SQVTM; CDR2 reads ANQGSEA. CDR3 residues: CSVDEHYNEQFF. The CDR3 DNA is TGCAGCGTTGATGAGCACTACAATGAGCAGTTCTTC.

This chain uses TRBV18 with TRBJ1-2; 10 nucleotides line up with TRBD1. This CDR3 contains 15 residues. CDR1 and CDR2 (germline): KGHSH, LQKENI. After removal of 6 bases from V and 5 bases from J, the junction contained 9 bases not matched to a gene. CDR3 nucleotides: TGTGCCAGCTCCCTAATGACAGGGGGCGAGTATGGCTACACCTTC. It is translated as CASSLMTGGEYGYTF.

The table lists this clonotype with a count of one. An end of the junction does not agree with germline; a read error may underlie this. V usage is TRBV4-1 and J usage is TRBJ2-1, with 10 bases lining up with TRBD2. Germline-derived CDR1 and CDR2 are MGHRA and YSYEKL. CDR3 length equals 17 residues. The CDR3: CASSQLAGAGKHNEQSF. CDR3 nucleotides: TGCGCCAGCAGCCAACTAGCGGGGGCCGGTAAACACAATGAGCAGTCCTTC.

This clonotype was counted between two and nine times. DNA of the CDR3: TGTGCCAGCAGCTTAGGACTAGCGGGGAAGCAGTTCTTC. As protein: CASSLGLAGKQFF. The chain combines TRBV7-2 with TRBJ2-1, with TRBD2 matching over 11 bases. The germline CDR1 and CDR2 sequences are SGHTA and FQGNSA. The CDR3 is made up of 13 amino acids. The V segment lost 1 base and the J segment 11 bases; nucleotides outside the gene matches: 1.

This clonotype has just a few counts. This chain links TRBV20-1 with TRBJ2-7; 7 bases are a match to TRBD2. The CDR3 contains 13 residues. The V gene's germline CDR1 is DFQATT and CDR2 SNEGSKA (reference sequence). V shed 7 bases and J 2 bases; nucleotides not matched to a gene: 8. CDR3 sequence (DNA): TGCAGTGGGGAGCGGGACCAAACCTACGAGCAGTACTTC. It is translated as CSGERDQTYEQYF.

This clonotype was observed a single time. The CDR3 region is CASSLGPQVTYNEQFF. CDR3 DNA sequence: TGTGCCAGCAGCTTAGGGCCCCAGGTTACCTACAATGAGCAGTTCTTC. The J gene is TRBJ2-1, the V gene TRBV7-2; D unclear. Germline-derived CDR1 and CDR2 are SGHTA and FQGNSA. The CDR3 contains 16 residues. Trimming cost V 1 base and J 2 bases, with 12 bases left between them.

The genes are TRBV5-1 and TRBJ1-2; 7 nucleotides match TRBD1. After removal of 4 bases from V and 4 bases from J, the junction contained 4 bases not matched to a gene. Per the germline V gene, CDR1 is SGHRS and CDR2 is YFSETQ. This CDR3 spans 13 amino acids. The CDR3 loop reads CASSTRDSYGYTF. The DNA of the CDR3 is TGCGCCAGCAGCACACGGGACAGCTATGGCTACACCTTC. The full variable domain, with the rest looked up from reference TRBV5-1 and TRBJ1-2, is KAGVTQTPRYLIKTRGQQVTLSCSPISGHRSVSWYQQTPGQGLQFLFEYFSETQRNKGNFPGRFSGRQFSNSRSEMNVSTLELGDSALYLCASSTRDSYGYTFGSGTRLTVV.

This chain connects TRBV5-1 to TRBJ2-7, with D perhaps TRBD1 or TRBD2 (5 bases each). From germline, CDR1 is SGHRS and CDR2 YFSETQ. With 4 bases removed from V and 13 bases from J, the gap between germline ends came to 24 bases. The CDR3 consists of 14 residues. CDR3 nucleotides: TGCGCCAGCAGCCCCGGGGTGCAGGGACGATCTCCTTACTTC. Translation gives CASSPGVQGRSPYF.

The chain employs TRBV5-4 and TRBJ1-1, with 8 bases matching TRBD1. V lost 4 bases and J lost 6; bases outside the gene matches: 8. There are 14 residues in the CDR3. CDR1 is SGHNT and CDR2 is YYREEE in the germline V gene (reference sequence). CDR3 sequence: CASSPGQGRAEAFF. In DNA, the CDR3 is TGTGCCAGCAGCCCCGGACAGGGTCGGGCTGAAGCTTTCTTT.

This clonotype was observed a few times. V is TRBV5-1 and J is TRBJ2-1; 9 nucleotides line up with TRBD1. From germline, CDR1 is SGHRS and CDR2 YFSETQ. V was clipped by 7 bases and J by 1 base; unmatched bases: 12. The CDR3 covers 17 residues. The CDR3 spells CASETGGSSGSYNEQFF. In DNA, the CDR3 is TGCGCCAGCGAGACAGGGGGTAGTAGCGGTTCCTACAATGAGCAGTTCTTC.

Concerning this clonotype itself: A much larger clone differs by one base, so this may be a read error. The rearrangement joins TRBV10-3 to TRBJ2-7; TRBD2 matches at 9 bases. This CDR3 spans 15 amino acids. Germline V lookup: CDR1 ENHRY, CDR2 SYGVKD. CDR3 nucleotides: TGTGCCATCAGCAAATTGTCCGGGACTAGCTACGAGCGGTACTTC. Its protein product is CAISKLSGTSYERYF.

The table lists this clonotype with a few counts. The chain uses TRBV7-2 and TRBJ1-1; D remains unclear. The V and J ends lost 5 bases and 0 bases respectively, with 22 bases between them. The CDR3 runs to 18 residues. CDR1 and CDR2 from the germline V gene are SGHTA and FQGNSA. CDR3 protein: CASSPYRTGARMNTEAFF. CDR3 DNA: TGTGCCAGCAGCCCCTACCGGACTGGAGCACGCATGAACACTGAAGCTTTCTTT.

The chain carries TRBV12-3 or TRBV12-4 and TRBJ1-6; D is unresolved. Trimming shortened V by 2 bases and J by 8 bases, and 7 bases separated the two germline ends. The CDR3 length is 13 residues. The CDR3 DNA is TGTGCCAGCAGTTTATATTCCGATTCACCCCTCCACTTT. Encoded protein: CASSLYSDSPLHF.

This clonotype has only a few counts. DNA of the CDR3: TGCGCCAGCAGCTTGGATCCTCAAGAGACCCAGTACTTC. Encoded protein: CASSLDPQETQYF. The chain recombines TRBV5-1 with TRBJ2-5; D uncertain. Deletions cut 0 bases from V and 2 bases from J, with 5 bases between. CDR1 is SGHRS and CDR2 is YFSETQ in the germline V gene. This CDR3 has 13 residues.

This chain connects TRBV20-1 to TRBJ2-5; D is perhaps TRBD2 (6 bases). This CDR3 is 14 amino acids long. V gave up 5 bases and J gave up 4 bases, with 17 bases separating them. CDR1 DFQATT and CDR2 SNEGSKA come from the germline V gene (reference sequence). The chain's CDR3 is CSAHGQGGRETQYF. CDR3 nucleotide sequence: TGCAGTGCTCACGGTCAGGGAGGCCGAGAGACCCAGTACTTC.

This clonotype has only one observation. The rearrangement joins TRBV4-1 to TRBJ2-1; 8 nucleotides align to TRBD1. The CDR3 spans 17 residues. The V and J ends lost 1 base and 2 bases, in that order; junction bases with no gene match: 7. Germline assignment: CDR1 MGHRA and CDR2 YSYEKL. The CDR3 nucleotides read TGCGCCAGCAGCCAAGCATTCAAGGACAGGGCCTACAATGAGCAGTTCTTC. Its protein product is CASSQAFKDRAYNEQFF.

In this sample, this clonotype turned up a few times. This chain uses TRBV30 with TRBJ1-1; D is unresolved. The CDR3 is 13 residues long. Germline CDR1 reads GTSNPN; CDR2 reads SVGIG (reference sequence). V gave up 3 bases and J gave up 4 bases, with 12 bases separating them. The CDR3 DNA is TGTGCCTGGAGAAAGGCTTCAGGCACTGAAGCTTTCTTT. Protein product: CAWRKASGTEAFF.